This T cell receptor (beta chain) is drawn from a study of blood T cell repertoires in COVID-19. Study context: The United States, Italy and Spain were the sources of the acute and convalescent COVID-19 samples. In each case, the material was cDNA or gDNA derived from T cells, B-cell-depleted T cells, or PBMCs.

The CDR3 sequence is 16 residues long. The V end was cut by 4 bases, the J end by 0 bases, with 10 bases between. The germline V gene encodes CDR1 MGHDK and CDR2 SYGVNS. TCRdb's table, derived via immunoSEQ multiplex PCR, lists solely in-frame clones and lacks some. The data show about 300,000 clones, with over 70% seen just once and 0.95% to 1.5% held by the top ten. This TCR was sampled from a woman aged 45-60 years with acute or convalescent COVID-19. Sequencing was done on a sample of peripheral blood. The genes are TRBV25-1 and TRBJ1-6; the D is unclear. CDR3 protein: CASSGHRSSYNSPLHF. The CDR3 DNA is TGTGCCAGCAGTGGGCACCGGAGCTCCTATAATTCACCCCTCCACTTT.